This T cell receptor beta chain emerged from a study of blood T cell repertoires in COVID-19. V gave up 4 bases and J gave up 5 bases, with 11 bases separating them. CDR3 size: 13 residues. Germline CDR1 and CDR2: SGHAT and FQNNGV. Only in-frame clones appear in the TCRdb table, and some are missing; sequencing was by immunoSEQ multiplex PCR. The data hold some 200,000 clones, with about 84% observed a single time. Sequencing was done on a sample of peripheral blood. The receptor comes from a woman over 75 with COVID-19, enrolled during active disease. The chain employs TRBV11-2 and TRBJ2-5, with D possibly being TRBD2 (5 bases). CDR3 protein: CASSSGLAETQYF. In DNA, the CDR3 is TGTGCCAGCAGCTCCGGACTCGCGGAGACCCAGTACTTC.